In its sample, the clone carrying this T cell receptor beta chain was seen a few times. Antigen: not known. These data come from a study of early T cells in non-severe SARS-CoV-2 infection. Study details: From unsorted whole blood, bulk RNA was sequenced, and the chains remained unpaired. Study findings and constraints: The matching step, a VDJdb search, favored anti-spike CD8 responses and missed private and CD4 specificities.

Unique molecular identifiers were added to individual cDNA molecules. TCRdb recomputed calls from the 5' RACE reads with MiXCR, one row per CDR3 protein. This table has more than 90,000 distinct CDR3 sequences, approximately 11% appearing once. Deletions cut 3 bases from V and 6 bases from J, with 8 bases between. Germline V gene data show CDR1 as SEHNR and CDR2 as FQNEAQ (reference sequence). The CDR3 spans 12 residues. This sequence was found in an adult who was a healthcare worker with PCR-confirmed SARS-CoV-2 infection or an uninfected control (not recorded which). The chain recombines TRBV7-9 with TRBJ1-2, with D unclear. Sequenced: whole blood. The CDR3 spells CASSLGLDGYTF. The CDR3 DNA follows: TGTGCCAGCAGCTTGGGTCTTGATGGCTACACCTTC. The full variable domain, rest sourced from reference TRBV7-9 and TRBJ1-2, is DTGVSQNPRHKITKRGQNVTFRCDPISEHNRLYWYRQTLGQGPEFLTYFQNEAQLEKSRLLSDRFSAERPKGSFSTLEIQRTEQGDSAMYLCASSLGLDGYTFGSGTRLTVV.